Each of the 10 T cell receptor beta chains below was sequenced from the same sample in a study of memory CD8 T cells in hepatitis C reinfection. This sample's time point: peak reinfection, 3 to 8 weeks after reinfection detection. The sorted cells went straight to TCR sequencing with no prior in vitro expansion. Profiling relied on immunoSEQ multiplex PCR, and the TCRdb table lists in-frame clones only, not all of them. The sample contains 35,000 to 50,000 clones, 85% to 90% of which appear only once. The sample comprised naive CD8+ T cells sorted from blood. The receptors shown here come from a man younger than 30 with hepatitis C virus infection.

The V and J genes are TRBV19 and TRBJ2-1; possibly TRBD1 for D (5 bases). The germline V gene encodes CDR1 LNHDA and CDR2 SQIVND (reference sequence). CDR3 length: 19 amino acids. V was cut by 0 bases and J by 0 bases, with 18 bases left in between. The CDR3 DNA follows: TGTGCCAGTAGTATAGATCCCCGCCAGGGAAGGAGCTCCTACAATGAGCAGTTCTTC. Translation: CASSIDPRQGRSSYNEQFF.

The chain uses TRBV7-9 and TRBJ1-1; 9 bases map to TRBD1. V lost 5 bases to trimming and J lost 6 bases; unmatched junction nucleotides: 10. Germline lookup yields CDR1 SEHNR and CDR2 FQNEAQ (reference sequence). The CDR3 is 15 residues long. CDR3 DNA: TGTGCCAGCAGCCGTCCCGGGACAGGGCGGGCTGAAGCTTTCTTT. This translates into CASSRPGTGRAEAFF.

The chain recombines TRBV5-1 with TRBJ2-3, with a tentative D call TRBD2 (7 bases). The CDR3 contains 17 residues. The V gene's germline CDR1 is SGHRS and CDR2 YFSETQ. Between the trimmed V and J ends, which lost 0 bases and 6 bases, there was a span of 20 bases. The CDR3 nucleotides read TGCGCCAGCAGCTTGGCCGAAGGGGGGGGGCCGCCGGATACGCAGTATTTT. Amino acids: CASSLAEGGGPPDTQYF.

The rearrangement joins TRBV6-5 to TRBJ2-1; 12 nucleotides line up with TRBD2. V shed 6 bases and J 2 bases; nucleotides not matched to a gene: 2. The CDR3 runs 15 residues. Per the germline V gene, CDR1 is MNHEY and CDR2 is SVGAGI. CDR3: CASSRLAGAYNEQFF. In nucleotides, the CDR3 is TGTGCCAGCAGCCGACTAGCGGGAGCCTACAATGAGCAGTTCTTC.

The chain combines TRBV7-2 with TRBJ2-3; the match to TRBD1 covers 9 bases. Looked up from germline, CDR1 is SGHTA and CDR2 is FQGNSA. V was pared by 5 bases and J by 0 bases, with 3 bases of the junction left unmatched. CDR3 length: 15 residues. As DNA, the CDR3 is TGTGCCAGCAGCCATGGGACAGGGAGCACAGATACGCAGTATTTT. Its translation is CASSHGTGSTDTQYF.

The chain uses TRBV6-1 and TRBJ2-7; 7 positions agree with TRBD1. CDR3 length: 14 amino acids. Germline V CDR1 and CDR2: MNHNS, SASEGT. V trimming: 2 bases; J trimming: 4 bases; junction bases outside the gene matches: 5. CDR3: CASSELTGWYEQYF. In DNA, the CDR3 is TGTGCCAGCAGTGAACTGACAGGGTGGTACGAGCAGTACTTC.

The chain combines TRBV6-6 with TRBJ1-2; TRBD1 matches at 8 bases. The CDR3 has 15 residues. V lost 5 bases, J lost 7 bases, and 12 bases stayed unmatched. Germline lookup yields CDR1 MNHNY and CDR2 SVGAGI (reference sequence). CDR3 residues: CASSATGTGLGGYTF. The CDR3 coding sequence is TGTGCCAGCAGTGCTACCGGGACAGGCCTCGGTGGCTACACCTTC.

This clone was seen only once. The chain links TRBV7-3 to TRBJ2-3, with 8 bases matching TRBD1. The CDR3 has 15 residues. Trimming removed 5 bases from V and 1 base from J; junction bases left unmatched: 5. Germline CDR1 is SGHTA and CDR2 is FQGTGA. In nucleotides, the CDR3 is TGTGCCAGCAGCGCCGGGACAGGAGGCACAGATACGCAGTATTTT. Residues: CASSAGTGGTDTQYF.

This clone showed up just a few times. V and J are TRBV7-9 and TRBJ1-3; D remains unclear. This CDR3 has 14 amino acids. Trimming took 7 bases from V and 8 from J, leaving 18 bases between them. CDR1 SEHNR and CDR2 FQNEAQ come from the germline V gene (reference sequence). The CDR3 nucleotides are TGTGCCAGCACCCCTGAGAGTTCTTTGGACACCATATATTTT. Protein: CASTPESSLDTIYF.

A few counts support this clone. The V call is TRBV10-3, the J call TRBJ1-1, with D possibly being TRBD1 (5 bases). Germline V gene sequence: CDR1 ENHRY, CDR2 SYGVKD. This CDR3 has 13 residues. The V gene lost 2 bases and the J gene lost 8 bases, with 12 bases spanning the gap. The DNA of the CDR3 is TGTGCCATCAGTGAGGCAGGGAACCAAGAAGCTTTCTTT. Encoded protein: CAISEAGNQEAFF.